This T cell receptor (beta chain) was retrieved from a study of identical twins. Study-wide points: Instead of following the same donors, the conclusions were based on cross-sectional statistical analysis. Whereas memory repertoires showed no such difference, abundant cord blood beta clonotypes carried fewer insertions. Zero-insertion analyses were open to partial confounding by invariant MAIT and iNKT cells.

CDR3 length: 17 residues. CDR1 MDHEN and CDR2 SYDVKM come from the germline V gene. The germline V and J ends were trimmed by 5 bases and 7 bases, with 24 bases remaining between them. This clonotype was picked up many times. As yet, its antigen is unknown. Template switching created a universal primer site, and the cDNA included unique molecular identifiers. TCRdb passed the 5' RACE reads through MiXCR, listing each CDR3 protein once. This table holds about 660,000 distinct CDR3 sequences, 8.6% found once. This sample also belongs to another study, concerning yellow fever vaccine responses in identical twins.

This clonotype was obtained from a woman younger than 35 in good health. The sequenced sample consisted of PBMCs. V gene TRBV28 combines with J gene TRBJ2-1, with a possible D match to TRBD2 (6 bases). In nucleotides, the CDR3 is TGTGCCAGCAGTCCCCATTTTCAAGGAGGGGTCGGGAATGAGCAGTTCTTC. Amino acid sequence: CASSPHFQGGVGNEQFF.